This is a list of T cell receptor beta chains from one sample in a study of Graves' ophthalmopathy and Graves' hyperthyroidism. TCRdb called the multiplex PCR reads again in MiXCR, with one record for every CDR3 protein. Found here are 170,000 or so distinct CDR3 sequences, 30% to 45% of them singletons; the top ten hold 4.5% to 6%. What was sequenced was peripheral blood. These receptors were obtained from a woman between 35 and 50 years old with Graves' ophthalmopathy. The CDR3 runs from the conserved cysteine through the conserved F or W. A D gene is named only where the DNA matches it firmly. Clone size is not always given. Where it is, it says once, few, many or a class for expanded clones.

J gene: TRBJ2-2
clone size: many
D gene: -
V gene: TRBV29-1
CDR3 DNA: TGCAGCGTTGAAGATCAAGAATGGGGACGAGCGAACACCGGGGAGCTGTTTTTT
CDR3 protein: CSVEDQEWGRANTGELFF

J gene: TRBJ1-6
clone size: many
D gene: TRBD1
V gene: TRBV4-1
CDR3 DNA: TGCGCCAGCAGCCAAAGGGGCAGGGGGGATTCACCCCTCCACTTT
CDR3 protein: CASSQRGRGDSPLHF

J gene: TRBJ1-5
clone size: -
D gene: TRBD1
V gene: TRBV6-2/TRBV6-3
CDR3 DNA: TGTGCCAGCAGTTACCGGGACAGGCGTGATCAGCCCCAGCATTTT
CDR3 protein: CASSYRDRRDQPQHF

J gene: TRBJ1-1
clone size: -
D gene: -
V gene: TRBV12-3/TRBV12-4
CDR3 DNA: TGTGCCAGCAGCAGTGACAGGCAGGAAGCTTTCTTT
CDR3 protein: CASSSDRQEAFF

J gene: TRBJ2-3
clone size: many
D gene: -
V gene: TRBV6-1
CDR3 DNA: TGTGCCAGCTGGGGGTCAGATACGCAGTATTTT
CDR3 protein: CASWGSDTQYF

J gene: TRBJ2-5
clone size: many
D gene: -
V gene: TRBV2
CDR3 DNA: TGTGCCAGCAGTGACGACATGGCTTTTGGGTTGCAGACCCAGTACTTC
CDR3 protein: CASSDDMAFGLQTQYF

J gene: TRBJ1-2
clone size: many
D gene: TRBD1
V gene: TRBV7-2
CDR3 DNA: TGTGCCAGCAGCCGGGACAGCCCAAGCTATGGCTACACCTTC
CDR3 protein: CASSRDSPSYGYTF

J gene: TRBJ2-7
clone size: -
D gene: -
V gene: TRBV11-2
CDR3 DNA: TGTGCCAGCAGCTTTGCCGCCGGATCCTACGAGCAGTACTTC
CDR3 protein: CASSFAAGSYEQYF

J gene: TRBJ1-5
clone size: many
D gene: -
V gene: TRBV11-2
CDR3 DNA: TGTGCCAGCAGCTTCGATAGCAATCAGCCCCAGCATTTT
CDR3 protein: CASSFDSNQPQHF

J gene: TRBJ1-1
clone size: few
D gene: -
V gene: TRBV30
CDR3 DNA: TGTGCCTGGAGTTCCAAGGGCCGGGGAACTGAAGCTTTCTTT
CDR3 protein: CAWSSKGRGTEAFF

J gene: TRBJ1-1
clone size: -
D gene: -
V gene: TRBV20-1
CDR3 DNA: TGCAGTGCTAGAGGGGCAGCTCTCATGAACACTGAAGCTTTCTTT
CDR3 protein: CSARGAALMNTEAFF

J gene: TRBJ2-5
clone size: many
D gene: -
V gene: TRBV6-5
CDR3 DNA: TGTGCCAGCAGTTACGGGAGGGGGATACAAGAGACCCAGTACTTC
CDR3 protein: CASSYGRGIQETQYF

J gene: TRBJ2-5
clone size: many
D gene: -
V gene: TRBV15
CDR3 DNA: TGTGCCACCAGCAGAGGCAGGGGCGGCGAGACCCAGTACTTC
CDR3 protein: CATSRGRGGETQYF

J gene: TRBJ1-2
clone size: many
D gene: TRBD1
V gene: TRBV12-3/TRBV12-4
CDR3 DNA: TGTGCCACGGAAACCGGGACAGGGGGCGGTGTCTTC
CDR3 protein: CATETGTGGGVF

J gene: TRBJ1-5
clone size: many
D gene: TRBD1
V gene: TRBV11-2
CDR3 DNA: TGTGCCAGCAGCTTTGTATTTAGTGACAGGGTTAGCAATCAGCCCCAGCATTTT
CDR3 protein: CASSFVFSDRVSNQPQHF

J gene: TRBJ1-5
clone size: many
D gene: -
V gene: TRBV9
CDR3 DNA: TGTGCCAGCAGCGCAGGGGAGCAGCCCCAGCATTTT
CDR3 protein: CASSAGEQPQHF